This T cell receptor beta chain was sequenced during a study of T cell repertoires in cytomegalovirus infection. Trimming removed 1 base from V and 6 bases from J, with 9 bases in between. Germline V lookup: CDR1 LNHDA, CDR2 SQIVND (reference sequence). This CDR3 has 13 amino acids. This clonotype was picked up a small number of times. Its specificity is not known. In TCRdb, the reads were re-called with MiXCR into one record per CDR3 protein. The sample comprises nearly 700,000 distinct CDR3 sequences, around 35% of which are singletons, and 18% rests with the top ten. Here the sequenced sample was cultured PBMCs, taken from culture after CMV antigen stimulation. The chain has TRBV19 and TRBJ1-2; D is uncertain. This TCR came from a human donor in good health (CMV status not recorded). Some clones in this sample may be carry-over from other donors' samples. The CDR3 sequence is CASSIGSRDGYTF. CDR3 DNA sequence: TGTGCCAGTAGTATAGGGTCCCGGGATGGCTACACCTTC.